The 27 T cell receptor beta chains listed next were all sequenced from one sample in a study of control samples from healthy donors and cancer patients (dated by TCRdb to the early 2020s). The library was produced with the immunoSEQ multiplex PCR assay. TCRdb mirrors the immuneACCESS table, restricted to in-frame sequences. Some clones are absent from its copies; in checked studies, under half trace to an unresolved V gene, and the reason for the others is unknown. This sample comprises 130,000 or so clones, 80% to 95% of them detected only once. Less than 2.5% of the sample rests with the top ten. Sequenced sample: blood. The receptor set was obtained from a woman in her forties or fifties in good health.

The J gene is TRBJ1-2, the V gene TRBV6-5; D is possibly TRBD1 (6 bases). In germline, CDR1 is MNHEY, CDR2 SVGAGI. This CDR3 is built from 15 residues. The V end lost 0 bases, the J end lost 7 bases, and 15 bases lay between the germline ends. The DNA for the CDR3 is TGTGCCAGCAGTTACTCACCGCGGGGGGCAGGTGGCTACACCTTC. It specifies CASSYSPRGAGGYTF.

The chain is built from TRBV2 and TRBJ1-6; D is undetermined. Germline lookup yields CDR1 SNHLY and CDR2 FYNNEI. The V gene lost 9 bases and the J gene lost 7 bases, with 13 bases spanning the gap. This CDR3 contains 13 residues. Here the CDR3 DNA reads TGTGCCAGTCGGGGAGACGGAAATTCACCCCTCCACTTT. Protein: CASRGDGNSPLHF.

The rearrangement links TRBV7-2 to TRBJ2-3; the match to TRBD1 covers 7 bases. The V segment lost 1 base and the J segment 2 bases; nucleotides outside the gene matches: 9. The CDR3 runs 17 residues. Germline V gene lookup returns CDR1 SGHTA and CDR2 FQGNSA. The CDR3 coding sequence is TGTGCCAGCAGCTTAGTCCCGGCAGGGGGATCCACAGATACGCAGTATTTT. This translates into CASSLVPAGGSTDTQYF.

The gene calls are TRBV15 and TRBJ2-3, with a possible D match to TRBD1 (5 bases). The length of the CDR3 is 16 residues. Germline V gene lookup returns CDR1 LNHNV and CDR2 YYDKDF (reference sequence). Trimming took off 5 bases at V and 2 bases at J, with 17 bases between the two ends. CDR3 loop: CATSLRIWGDTDTQYF. CDR3 nucleotides: TGTGCCACCAGCTTACGAATCTGGGGCGACACAGATACGCAGTATTTT. Complete variable domain (other parts from reference TRBV15 and TRBJ2-3): DAMVIQNPRYQVTQFGKPVTLSCSQTLNHNVMYWYQQKSSQAPKLLFHYYDKDFNNEADTPDNFQSRRPNTSFCFLDIRSPGLGDTAMYLCATSLRIWGDTDTQYFGPGTRLTVL.

This sequence joins TRBV6-5 and TRBJ2-1, with 9 bases that match TRBD2. The ends lost 2 bases at V and 6 bases at J; junction bases unmatched: 5. Germline lookup yields CDR1 MNHEY and CDR2 SVGAGI. The CDR3 contains 15 residues. CDR3 bases: TGTGCCAGCAGTTACGGTACTAGCGGGTTCAATGAGCAGTTCTTC. Protein product: CASSYGTSGFNEQFF.

This chain joins TRBV5-1 and TRBJ1-1; perhaps TRBD1 as D (5 bases). The CDR3 contains 18 residues. V dropped 0 bases and J dropped 5 bases, with 23 bases sitting between them. CDR1 and CDR2 from the germline V gene are SGHRS and YFSETQ. CDR3 amino acids: CASSLVGQGRGRGTEAFF. The CDR3 coding sequence is TGCGCCAGCAGCTTGGTTGGGCAGGGAAGAGGAAGGGGTACTGAAGCTTTCTTT.

This clone was seen more than once but under ten times. The rearrangement links TRBV4-2 to TRBJ1-3; 9 bases align to TRBD1. Germline V gene data show CDR1 as LGHNA and CDR2 as YNFKEQ. The CDR3 is 21 residues long. V shed 0 bases, J shed 1 base, and the junction held 16 bases outside the gene matches. The CDR3 nucleotides are TGTGCCAGCAGCCAAGAGCGACCGGGACAGGGCCTCCTTCAATCTGGAAACACCATATATTTT. Encoded protein: CASSQERPGQGLLQSGNTIYF.

V usage is TRBV2 and J usage is TRBJ1-2, with D unresolved. From germline, CDR1 is SNHLY and CDR2 FYNNEI. The CDR3 runs to 13 residues. Trimming shortened V by 6 bases and J by 4 bases, and 12 bases separated the two germline ends. Here the CDR3 reads CASREFVSYGYTF. CDR3 sequence (DNA): TGTGCCAGCAGAGAGTTCGTTAGCTATGGCTACACCTTC.

V gene TRBV18 combines with J gene TRBJ2-2; 11 nucleotides agree with TRBD2. The CDR3 loop spans 19 amino acids. V lost 1 base, J lost 4 bases, and 11 bases stayed unmatched. CDR1 and CDR2 (germline): KGHSH, LQKENI. The CDR3 is CASSPLTRSGRASTGELFF. The CDR3 region has the DNA TGTGCCAGCTCACCACTGACTCGTAGCGGGAGGGCCTCCACCGGGGAGCTGTTTTTT.

This clone appeared a single time. V gene TRBV13 combines with J gene TRBJ1-1; D not resolved. V was cut by 1 base and J by 4 bases, with 4 bases left in between. There are 12 residues in the CDR3. Germline assignment: CDR1 PRHDT and CDR2 FYEKMQ (reference sequence). The CDR3 nucleotides read TGTGCCAGCAGCTTAGCCTCCACTGAAGCTTTCTTT. It is translated as CASSLASTEAFF.

For the CDR3, the DNA is TGTGCCAGCAGCCTGGTTTTAGGTCAGGGAATAAACACTGAAGCTTTCTTT. It encodes CASSLVLGQGINTEAFF. The V and J genes are TRBV7-8 and TRBJ1-1; maybe TRBD1 (5 bases). Trimming left V 5 bases short and J 2 bases short, with 21 bases between. Germline V gene sequence: CDR1 SGHVS, CDR2 FQNEAQ. The CDR3 is made up of 17 amino acids.

The rearrangement links TRBV10-3 to TRBJ1-6; D gene unclear. The CDR3 covers 14 residues. Germline CDR1 reads ENHRY; CDR2 reads SYGVKD. Between the trimmed V and J ends, which lost 4 bases and 7 bases, there was a span of 11 bases. The CDR3 reads CAISVVQLNSPLHF. CDR3 DNA: TGTGCCATCAGTGTGGTTCAGCTAAATTCACCCCTCCACTTT.

The DNA of the CDR3 is TGTGCCAGCAGTTTGCTCCGCTCCTACAATGAGCAGTTCTTC. Residues: CASSLLRSYNEQFF. This chain links TRBV28 with TRBJ2-1; D call uncertain. V gave up 3 bases and J gave up 0 bases, with 6 bases separating them. The CDR3 sequence is 14 residues long. CDR1 is MDHEN and CDR2 is SYDVKM in the germline V gene.

This chain uses TRBV5-6 with TRBJ1-5, with D possibly being TRBD1 (6 bases). V was clipped by 1 base and J by 7 bases, with 9 bases between them. The CDR3 loop spans 13 amino acids. Germline CDR1 reads SGHDT; CDR2 reads YYEEEE. The DNA of the CDR3 is TGTGCCAGCAGCTTGACAGGGCAGCAGCCCCAGCATTTT. Amino acid sequence: CASSLTGQQPQHF.

This chain connects TRBV5-5 to TRBJ2-7; D remains unclear. The CDR3 totals 17 residues. Trimming shortened V by 2 bases and J by 0 bases, and 18 bases separated the two germline ends. Germline V gene data show CDR1 as SGHKS and CDR2 as YYEKEE (reference sequence). Written as DNA, the CDR3 is TGTGCCAGCAGCTTCTCGGTATCCCGGCTTAGCTCCTACGAGCAGTACTTC. It codes for CASSFSVSRLSSYEQYF.

V usage is TRBV3-1 (or the pseudogene TRBV3-2) and J usage is TRBJ2-2, with 8 bases that match TRBD1. V lost 4 bases, J lost 7 bases, and 11 bases stayed unmatched. Germline loops: CDR1 LGHDT, CDR2 YNNKEL (reference sequence). CDR3 length: 16 amino acids. The CDR3 nucleotides read TGTGCCAGCAGCCCCCCGAAGGCAGGGGGCGGCGGGGAGCTGTTTTTT. Protein: CASSPPKAGGGGELFF.

Notes on this clone: The junction differs from germline at one of its ends, possibly a read error. The chain uses TRBV7-7 and TRBJ2-2, with unresolved D. This CDR3 comprises 12 residues. The germline gives CDR1 SSHAT, CDR2 FNYEAQ (reference sequence). The CDR3 loop is CASSLGTGELFF. In DNA form, the CDR3 reads TGTGCTAGCAGCCTAGGGACCGGGGAGCTGTTTTTT. The full variable domain, its missing parts supplied by reference TRBV7-7 and TRBJ2-2, is GAGVSQSPRYKVTKRGQDVTLRCDPISSHATLYWYQQALGQGPEFLTYFNYEAQPDKSGLPSDRFSAERPEGSISTLTIQRTEQRDSAMYRCASSLGTGELFFGEGSRLTVL.

The V and J genes are TRBV13 and TRBJ1-5; D is unresolved. The V and J ends lost 0 bases and 5 bases respectively, with 8 bases between them. The CDR3 spans 14 residues. CDR1 and CDR2 (germline): PRHDT, FYEKMQ (reference sequence). DNA for the CDR3: TGTGCCAGCAGCTTAGGACGGATAGATCAGCCCCAGCATTTT. Its translation is CASSLGRIDQPQHF. Full variable domain (rest looked up from reference TRBV13 and TRBJ1-5): AAGVIQSPRHLIKEKRETATLKCYPIPRHDTVYWYQQGPGQDPQFLISFYEKMQSDKGSIPDRFSAQQFSDYHSELNMSSLELGDSALYFCASSLGRIDQPQHFGDGTRLSIL.

This chain uses TRBV19 with TRBJ1-6; 8 nucleotides agree with TRBD1. CDR3 length equals 15 residues. The V gene's germline CDR1 is LNHDA and CDR2 SQIVND (reference sequence). J gave up 7 bases and V 6 bases, and 8 bases lay outside the gene matches. The CDR3 sequence: CASRFGDRGNSPLHF. CDR3 bases: TGTGCCAGTAGATTTGGTGACAGGGGAAATTCACCCCTCCACTTT. Full variable domain (outside the CDR3, taken from reference TRBV19 and TRBJ1-6): DGGITQSPKYLFRKEGQNVTLSCEQNLNHDAMYWYRQDPGQGLRLIYYSQIVNDFQKGDIAEGYSVSREKKESFPLTVTSAQKNPTAFYLCASRFGDRGNSPLHFGNGTRLTVT.

This clone has only one observation. The CDR3 nucleotides are TGTGCCTGGAGCCTCGGGACAGGGACACAGCCCCAGCATTTT. It translates to CAWSLGTGTQPQHF. This chain joins TRBV30 and TRBJ1-5, with 9 bases aligning to TRBD1. V lost 3 bases and J lost 7; bases outside the gene matches: 7. The CDR3 is 14 residues long. Germline V gene lookup returns CDR1 GTSNPN and CDR2 SVGIG (reference sequence).

This rearrangement joins TRBV3-1 (or the pseudogene TRBV3-2) to TRBJ2-7; 7 nucleotides match TRBD1. This CDR3 contains 13 residues. After removal of 4 bases from V and 5 bases from J, the junction contained 5 bases not matched to a gene. From germline, CDR1 is LGHDT and CDR2 YNNKEL (reference sequence). Here the CDR3 reads CASSPRQGHEQYF. The CDR3 coding sequence is TGTGCCAGCAGCCCCAGACAGGGCCACGAGCAGTACTTC.

This chain joins TRBV6-4 and TRBJ2-1; D is unclear. The CDR3 length is 13 residues. The V end was cut by 0 bases, the J end by 6 bases, with 6 bases between. Germline CDR1 MRHNA, CDR2 SNTAGT. CDR3 bases: TGTGCCAGCAGTGACTCGGCCAGCAATGAGCAGTTCTTC. Amino acid sequence: CASSDSASNEQFF.

The J gene is TRBJ1-5, the V gene TRBV19, with D perhaps TRBD1 (5 bases). Per the germline V gene, CDR1 is LNHDA and CDR2 is SQIVND (reference sequence). Trimming stripped 4 bases from V and 5 bases from J, with 12 bases between. The CDR3 loop spans 14 amino acids. In DNA, the CDR3 is TGTGCCAGTAGTACAACAGGAGGCGATCAGCCCCAGCATTTT. It yields the protein CASSTTGGDQPQHF.

In this sample, this clone turned up a few times. The genes are TRBV19 and TRBJ1-2; 8 nucleotides align to TRBD1. Germline CDR1 and CDR2: LNHDA and SQIVND (reference sequence). The CDR3 covers 14 residues. Losses at the gene ends were 8 bases for V and 5 bases for J; bases not matched to a gene: 10. DNA of the CDR3: TGTGCCAGTGCGGGACAGGTGGACATTTATGGCTACACCTTC. The encoded protein is CASAGQVDIYGYTF.

This rearrangement joins TRBV27 to TRBJ1-1, with TRBD1 matching over 7 bases. The CDR3 has 13 amino acids. Germline V gene lookup returns CDR1 MNHEY and CDR2 SMNVEV (reference sequence). Unmatched junction bases numbered 4, after V lost 5 bases and J lost 4 bases. The CDR3 DNA follows: TGTGCCAGCAGTGTCGACAGGGCCACTGAAGCTTTCTTT. It yields the protein CASSVDRATEAFF.

This chain links TRBV7-2 with TRBJ2-2; 13 nucleotides line up with TRBD2. Trimming took 5 bases from V and 5 from J; bases not matched to a gene: 2. Per germline, CDR1 SGHTA and CDR2 FQGNSA. The CDR3 extends over 15 amino acids. The CDR3 coding sequence is TGTGCCAGCAGCGCGACTAGCGGGAGGACCGGGGAGCTGTTTTTT. It encodes CASSATSGRTGELFF.

The V and J genes are TRBV20-1 and TRBJ1-2, with D uncertain. Trimming shortened V by 0 bases and J by 10 bases, and 9 bases separated the two germline ends. The germline V gene encodes CDR1 DFQATT and CDR2 SNEGSKA (reference sequence). The CDR3 length is 11 residues. As DNA, the CDR3 is TGCAGTGCTAGAGAGAGAACCCTCTACACCTTC. This sequence encodes CSARERTLYTF.